Following are 22 T cell receptor beta chains from one sample sequenced in a study of blood T cell repertoires in COVID-19. TCRdb's table, derived via immunoSEQ multiplex PCR, lists solely in-frame clones and lacks some. The sample records hundreds of thousands of clones, over 75% being singletons. Source material: peripheral blood. The receptors here all came from a man between 50 and 59 years old with COVID-19, enrolled during active disease.

The rearrangement uses TRBV11-3 and TRBJ1-4; maybe TRBD1 (5 bases). V lost 5 bases and J 8 bases, leaving 15 bases between the germline ends. Per the germline V gene, CDR1 is SGHNT and CDR2 is YENEEA. This CDR3 contains 14 residues. The CDR3, as DNA: TGTGCCAGCAGCATGGGGCAGGTCGACGAAAAACTGTTTTTT. Its protein product is CASSMGQVDEKLFF. The whole variable domain, remainder taken from reference TRBV11-3 and TRBJ1-4, is EAGVVQSPRYKIIEKKQPVAFWCNPISGHNTLYWYLQNLGQGPELLIRYENEEAVDDSQLPKDRFSAERLKGVDSTLKIQPAELGDSAVYLCASSMGQVDEKLFFGSGTQLSVL.

This clone was counted between two and nine times. The chain combines TRBV7-9 with TRBJ1-6; D is possibly TRBD1 (5 bases). CDR1 SEHNR and CDR2 FQNEAQ come from the germline V gene (reference sequence). The CDR3 extends over 16 amino acids. V was cut by 4 bases and J by 0 bases, with 10 bases left in between. The CDR3 loop reads CASSSQGSSYNSPLHF. The CDR3 DNA reads TGTGCCAGCAGCTCTCAGGGCAGCTCCTATAATTCACCCCTCCACTTT.

The rearrangement links TRBV7-9 to TRBJ2-7; 15 nucleotides align to TRBD2. This CDR3 contains 16 residues. Germline CDR1 and CDR2: SEHNR and FQNEAQ (reference sequence). The V and J ends lost 5 bases and 2 bases, in that order; junction bases with no gene match: 4. The CDR3: CASSHGLAGGPYEQYF. The CDR3 region has the DNA TGTGCCAGCAGCCACGGACTAGCGGGGGGGCCCTACGAGCAGTACTTC.

V gene TRBV18 combines with J gene TRBJ1-5, with D uncertain. This CDR3 contains 13 residues. Germline CDR1 and CDR2: KGHSH and LQKENI. Trimming removed 5 bases at V and 1 base at J, with 6 bases between. For the CDR3, the DNA is TGTGCCAGCTCAGCGGGGAGCAATCAGCCCCAGCATTTT. Residues: CASSAGSNQPQHF.

This clone showed up just a few times. V is TRBV6-5 and J is TRBJ2-1, with TRBD1 matching 9 bases. Losses at the gene ends were 8 bases for V and 9 bases for J; bases not matched to a gene: 8. The CDR3 is 13 residues long. The germline CDR1 and CDR2 sequences are MNHEY and SVGAGI. The CDR3 loop reads CASSLGTGTEQFF. CDR3 in DNA: TGTGCCAGCTCCCTCGGGACAGGGACTGAGCAGTTCTTC.

The chain recombines TRBV22-1 with TRBJ2-7; TRBD2 is the table's D call, not checked against the DNA. TRBV22-1 is given as a pseudogene. This CDR3 spans 17 amino acids. CDR3 in DNA: TGTCCTGGGAGCGCACGTACTAGCGGGAGGGCCGCCTACGAGCAGTACTTC. The encoded protein is CPGSARTSGRAAYEQYF.

The rearrangement uses TRBV12-3 or TRBV12-4 and TRBJ1-5; 8 bases fit TRBD1. V lost 8 bases and J lost 6; bases outside the gene matches: 6. The length of the CDR3 is 13 residues. The chain's CDR3 is CASCRGRSQPQHF. The CDR3 bases are TGTGCCAGCTGCAGGGGGCGCAGTCAGCCCCAGCATTTT.

This clone showed up just once. The rearrangement joins TRBV9 to TRBJ2-1; no definite D call. CDR1 SGDLS and CDR2 YYNGEE come from the germline V gene. The CDR3 has 15 residues. The V end was cut by 3 bases, the J end by 0 bases, with 10 bases between. In nucleotides, the CDR3 is TGTGCCAGCAGCGGCCCTAGTAGCTCCTACAATGAGCAGTTCTTC. Translating gives CASSGPSSSYNEQFF.

The chain uses TRBV5-1 and TRBJ2-3, with 10 bases lining up with TRBD1. Germline CDR1 SGHRS, CDR2 YFSETQ. This CDR3 contains 16 residues. The V gene end was trimmed by 0 bases and the J gene end by 1 base; junction bases not matched to a gene: 2. The DNA for the CDR3 is TGCGCCAGCAGCTTGGAGGGGACAGGGGGCACAGATACGCAGTATTTT. Amino acid sequence: CASSLEGTGGTDTQYF.

The rearrangement uses TRBV13 and TRBJ2-7, with TRBD1 identical over 7 bases. J lost 2 bases, V lost 3 bases, and 7 bases had no gene match. Per germline, CDR1 PRHDT and CDR2 FYEKMQ (reference sequence). This CDR3 is 15 amino acids long. The CDR3 here is CASSFSGDSPYEQYF. The CDR3, as DNA: TGTGCCAGCAGCTTCTCAGGGGACAGCCCCTACGAGCAGTACTTC.

This chain joins TRBV7-4 and TRBJ1-5, with 11 bases identical to TRBD1. Losses at the gene ends were 3 bases for V and 6 bases for J; bases not matched to a gene: 4. Germline CDR1 SGHVT, CDR2 SQSDAQ. CDR3 length: 15 amino acids. In nucleotides, the CDR3 is TGTGCCAGCAGCTTCGAGGGACAGGGGGGTCAGCCCCAGCATTTT. Its protein product is CASSFEGQGGQPQHF.

The rearrangement uses TRBV7-2 and TRBJ1-2, with 8 bases that match TRBD1. Germline-derived CDR1 and CDR2 are SGHTA and FQGNSA. The CDR3 has 13 residues. V shed 5 bases, J shed 8 bases, and the junction held 7 bases outside the gene matches. The CDR3 nucleotides are TGTGCCAGCAGCCCTCGGACAGGGCACGGCTACACCTTC. Its protein product is CASSPRTGHGYTF.

The chain recombines TRBV18 with TRBJ2-6; possibly TRBD2 for D (6 bases). The CDR3 consists of 15 residues. Germline V CDR1 and CDR2: KGHSH, LQKENI. Trimming took 2 bases from V and 2 from J, leaving 7 bases between them. CDR3: CASSPREAGANVLTF. The CDR3 DNA sequence: TGTGCCAGCTCACCAAGGGAGGCTGGGGCCAACGTCCTGACTTTC.

This chain connects TRBV7-2 to TRBJ2-2; 11 bases line up with TRBD2. V lost 0 bases to trimming and J lost 3 bases; unmatched junction nucleotides: 9. This CDR3 has 19 residues. CDR1 SGHTA and CDR2 FQGNSA come from the germline V gene. For the CDR3, the DNA is TGTGCCAGCAGCTTAGCCCCCGTAGCGGGGGGGCATGACACCGGGGAGCTGTTTTTT. This encodes CASSLAPVAGGHDTGELFF.

The CDR3 bases are TGTGCCAGCAGCACAGGGGGCCTAAACACCGGGGAGCTGTTTTTT. It yields the protein CASSTGGLNTGELFF. The chain couples TRBV28 to TRBJ2-2, with TRBD1 identical over 9 bases. The V segment lost 6 bases and the J segment 2 bases; nucleotides outside the gene matches: 4. The length of the CDR3 is 15 residues. Germline lookup yields CDR1 MDHEN and CDR2 SYDVKM.

The chain uses TRBV7-9 and TRBJ2-2; D may be TRBD1 (6 bases). From germline, CDR1 is SEHNR and CDR2 FQNEAQ (reference sequence). The CDR3 length is 16 residues. V lost 5 bases to trimming and J lost 5 bases, with 18 bases between them. CDR3 sequence (DNA): TGTGCCAGCAGCGGCCAGAACAGGGTTGGGACCGGGGAGCTGTTTTTT. Translation: CASSGQNRVGTGELFF.

V usage is TRBV3-1 (or the pseudogene TRBV3-2) and J usage is TRBJ2-5; the D gene is possibly TRBD1 (5 bases). Germline loops: CDR1 LGHDT, CDR2 YNNKEL (reference sequence). This CDR3 has 15 residues. V lost 4 bases and J lost 3, with 15 bases in between. CDR3 in DNA: TGTGCCAGCAGCCTCCTCCTGGCAGGGAAAGAGACCCAGTACTTC. This codes for CASSLLLAGKETQYF.

The chain carries TRBV5-1 and TRBJ1-4; D gene uncertain. Per the germline V gene, CDR1 is SGHRS and CDR2 is YFSETQ. The CDR3 is 16 residues long. V lost 0 bases to trimming and J lost 0 bases, with 9 bases between them. CDR3 amino acids: CASSLVARSTNEKLFF. CDR3 nucleotides: TGCGCCAGCAGCTTGGTAGCTAGATCAACTAATGAAAAACTGTTTTTT. The full variable domain, completed using reference TRBV5-1 and TRBJ1-4, is KAGVTQTPRYLIKTRGQQVTLSCSPISGHRSVSWYQQTPGQGLQFLFEYFSETQRNKGNFPGRFSGRQFSNSRSEMNVSTLELGDSALYLCASSLVARSTNEKLFFGSGTQLSVL.

This clone was observed once. The chain links TRBV12-3 or TRBV12-4 to TRBJ2-2; D is undetermined. V shed 2 bases and J shed 5 bases, with 6 bases lying between them. There are 13 residues in the CDR3. In DNA, the CDR3 is TGTGCCAGCAGTTTATTCGTAACCGGGGAGCTGTTTTTT. It specifies CASSLFVTGELFF.

The chain combines TRBV2 with TRBJ1-6; maybe TRBD1 (6 bases). With 6 bases removed from V and 6 bases from J, the gap between germline ends came to 18 bases. This CDR3 spans 16 amino acids. Germline CDR1 reads SNHLY; CDR2 reads FYNNEI. DNA of the CDR3: TGTGCCAGCAGGGGCGGACAGCAACTCTTTAATTCACCCCTCCACTTT. This translates into CASRGGQQLFNSPLHF.

The V gene is TRBV4-3, the J gene TRBJ1-6, with D uncertain. Germline-derived CDR1 and CDR2 are LGHNA and YSLEER. V lost 1 base and J lost 0, with 13 bases in between. This CDR3 comprises 18 residues. The CDR3, as DNA: TGCGCCAGCAGCCAAGTTTCCTTACCGGGCTCCTATAATTCACCCCTCCACTTT. Translating it yields CASSQVSLPGSYNSPLHF.

A word on this clone: In the same sample, other DNA sequences code for this CDR3. V usage is TRBV18 and J usage is TRBJ2-7; 9 bases line up with TRBD1. The germline CDR1 and CDR2 sequences are KGHSH and LQKENI. Unmatched junction bases numbered 2, after V lost 3 bases and J lost 2 bases. This CDR3 has 14 residues. The DNA of the CDR3 is TGTGCCAGCTCACCGGGACAGGGAACCTACGAGCAGTACTTC. Amino acid sequence: CASSPGQGTYEQYF.